The rows below give T cell receptor beta chains drawn from one sample of a study of cytomegalovirus exposure and HLA in healthy donors. Some clones are missing from TCRdb's copy, which holds only in-frame ones; the method was immunoSEQ multiplex PCR. This sample has 200,000 or so clones, with around 86% found just once. The sequenced sample consisted of PBMCs. These receptors were obtained from a man aged 35 to 55 in good health and CMV-seropositive. Both conserved end residues are part of each CDR3. A D gene is named only where the DNA matches it firmly. A clone size is listed for some rows: how often the clone was seen (once, few, many), or a class if it is expanded.

TRBJ1-4	.	TRBD1	TRBV7-9	CASSSQQGAPGKLFF	TGTGCCAGCAGCTCACAACAGGGGGCTCCCGGGAAACTGTTTTTT
TRBJ1-1	.	.	TRBV9	CASSVGGGFAFF	TGTGCCAGCAGCGTAGGTGGGGGCTTCGCTTTCTTT
TRBJ2-3	.	TRBD2	TRBV9	CASSGTGTSSDTQYF	TGTGCCAGCAGCGGTACCGGGACTAGCTCAGATACGCAGTATTTT
TRBJ2-2	once	TRBD1	TRBV15	CATSRVLSRAGGSGELFF	TGTGCCACCAGCAGAGTTTTGTCCAGGGCAGGGGGCAGCGGGGAGCTGTTTTTT
TRBJ2-5	.	TRBD2	TRBV5-1	CASSLSGGKETQYF	TGCGCCAGCAGCTTGTCGGGGGGTAAAGAGACCCAGTACTTC
TRBJ2-7	.	.	TRBV5-6	CASSRPLDWLEDSYEQYF	TGTGCCAGCAGCCGCCCCCTAGATTGGCTAGAGGACTCCTACGAGCAGTACTTC
TRBJ1-5	few	TRBD1	TRBV4-3	CASSLNRQGGQPQHF	TGCGCCAGCAGCCTTAATCGACAGGGGGGTCAGCCCCAGCATTTT
TRBJ2-5	once	.	TRBV7-9	CASSGDQETQYF	TGTGCCAGCAGCGGAGACCAAGAGACCCAGTACTTC
TRBJ1-4	few	.	TRBV29-1	CSGGDEKLFF	TGCAGCGGGGGGGATGAAAAACTGTTTTTT
TRBJ2-7	few	TRBD2	TRBV4-3	CASSKTSGWGGYEQYF	TGCGCCAGCAGCAAGACTAGCGGATGGGGCGGGTACGAGCAGTACTTC
TRBJ1-4	.	.	TRBV4-3	CASSQDRTTNEKLFF	TGCGCCAGCAGCCAAGACCGTACAACTAATGAAAAACTGTTTTTT
TRBJ1-6	.	TRBD1	TRBV30	CAWEKTGVGSPLHF	TGTGCCTGGGAAAAGACAGGGGTTGGCTCACCCCTCCACTTT
TRBJ2-7	.	TRBD1	TRBV29-1	CSVDVTGQGTHEQYF	TGCAGCGTTGATGTAACGGGACAGGGGACCCACGAGCAGTACTTC
TRBJ1-2	.	TRBD1	TRBV10-3	CAITLGQGKGYTF	TGTGCCATCACCTTGGGACAGGGCAAAGGCTACACCTTC
TRBJ2-1	.	.	TRBV2	CASSAGLTYNEQFF	TGTGCCAGCAGCGCCGGACTGACCTACAATGAGCAGTTCTTC
TRBJ2-4	.	TRBD2	TRBV13	CASSNRGLAGGTAKNIQYF	TGTGCCAGCAGCAACCGGGGACTAGCGGGGGGGACAGCCAAAAACATTCAGTACTTC
TRBJ2-2	.	TRBD1	TRBV12-5	CASSFSGGPGELFF	TGTGCTAGTTCCTTTTCAGGGGGCCCCGGGGAGCTGTTTTTT
TRBJ2-7	.	TRBD1	TRBV19	CASSMRGLPYEQYF	TGTGCCAGTAGTATGAGGGGGCTCCCCTACGAGCAGTACTTC
TRBJ1-1	.	.	TRBV7-9	CASSLAVADDTEAFF	TGTGCCAGCAGCTTAGCGGTCGCAGATGACACTGAAGCTTTCTTT
TRBJ2-7	.	TRBD1	TRBV18	CASSGTGTGDPHEQYF	TGTGCCAGCTCAGGAACCGGGACAGGGGATCCACACGAGCAGTACTTC
TRBJ2-7	.	.	TRBV27	CASSSARDWNYEQYF	TGTGCCAGCAGTTCTGCGAGGGACTGGAACTACGAGCAGTACTTC
TRBJ1-1	.	.	TRBV19	CASSIEFRRALNTEAFF	TGTGCCAGTAGTATAGAGTTCAGGCGGGCCCTGAACACTGAAGCTTTCTTT
TRBJ1-2	.	TRBD1	TRBV30	CAFYRGNLGGYTF	TGTGCCTTTTACAGGGGGAATTTAGGCGGCTACACCTTC
TRBJ2-1	.	TRBD2	TRBV5-4	CASSSGGAHEQFF	TGTGCCAGCAGCTCCGGGGGGGCCCATGAGCAGTTCTTC
TRBJ1-4	.	TRBD1	TRBV28	CASSLQGDEKLFF	TGTGCCAGCAGTTTGCAGGGGGATGAAAAACTGTTTTTT
TRBJ2-7	.	TRBD1	TRBV7-6	CASSPTGTGVTEQYF	TGTGCCAGCAGCCCTACGGGGACAGGGGTTACCGAGCAGTACTTC
TRBJ2-1	.	.	TRBV7-9	CASSARPMGRSEQFF	TGTGCCAGCAGCGCGAGGCCGATGGGGAGGAGTGAGCAGTTCTTC
TRBJ2-2	.	TRBD1	TRBV27	CASSDRGFVAGELFF	TGTGCCAGCAGCGACAGGGGGTTTGTTGCCGGGGAGCTGTTTTTT
TRBJ2-3	.	.	TRBV6-5	CASSAGVRSDTQYF	TGTGCCAGCAGTGCAGGGGTCCGCTCAGATACGCAGTATTTT
TRBJ2-7	.	.	TRBV28	CASTGRSSYEQYF	TGTGCCAGCACAGGGCGAAGCTCCTACGAGCAGTACTTC
TRBJ1-5	.	TRBD1	TRBV19	CASSWDQQGRQPQHF	TGTGCCAGTTCCTGGGATCAACAGGGGAGGCAGCCCCAGCATTTT
TRBJ2-2	once	TRBD1	TRBV7-9	CASSNAGDRGFSGELFF	TGTGCCAGCAGCAACGCTGGGGACAGGGGGTTTTCCGGGGAGCTGTTTTTT
TRBJ2-7	.	.	TRBV2	CASPKKGNEQYF	TGTGCCAGCCCTAAGAAGGGGAACGAGCAGTACTTC
TRBJ1-1	few	.	TRBV9	CASSVGAAKMNTEAFF	TGTGCCAGCAGCGTAGGGGCAGCCAAAATGAACACTGAAGCTTTCTTT
TRBJ2-3	.	.	TRBV19	CASSIGEAKTQYF	TGTGCCAGTAGTATAGGGGAGGCTAAAACGCAGTATTTT
TRBJ1-6	.	.	TRBV6-6	CASSYFPYNSPLHF	TGTGCCAGCAGTTACTTTCCTTATAATTCACCCCTCCACTTT
TRBJ1-2	.	.	TRBV4-2	CASSQAFGGMGSSNYGYTF	TGTGCCAGCAGCCAAGCGTTCGGGGGAATGGGGTCGTCTAACTATGGCTACACCTTC
TRBJ2-3	.	.	TRBV25-1	CASSEEAGGFTDTQYF	TGTGCCAGCAGTGAAGAGGCCGGAGGGTTCACAGATACGCAGTATTTT
TRBJ1-1	.	TRBD1	TRBV15	CATSKVYRDRDTEAFF	TGTGCCACCAGCAAGGTCTACCGGGACAGGGACACTGAAGCTTTCTTT
TRBJ2-1	.	.	TRBV2	CASSFDSSSYNEQFF	TGTGCCAGCAGTTTCGACAGCAGCTCCTACAATGAGCAGTTCTTC
TRBJ1-4	.	.	TRBV6-6	CASSYGGGEKLFF	TGTGCCAGCAGTTACGGAGGAGGGGAAAAACTGTTTTTT
TRBJ1-2	.	.	TRBV6-5	CASGSAFLANYGYTF	TGTGCCAGCGGTTCCGCATTCCTAGCTAACTATGGCTACACCTTC
TRBJ2-1	once	.	TRBV27	CASSSGSYNEQFF	TGTGCCAGCAGTTCCGGGAGCTACAATGAGCAGTTCTTC
TRBJ2-7	.	TRBD2	TRBV10-1	CASSSGVLEQYF	TGCGCCAGCAGTAGCGGGGTCTTGGAGCAGTACTTC
TRBJ1-1	few	TRBD1	TRBV28	CASSLRAGTGNTEAFF	TGTGCCAGCAGTTTAAGAGCAGGGACAGGGAACACTGAAGCTTTCTTT
TRBJ1-5	.	.	TRBV27	CASSFSGGGQPQHF	TGTGCCAGCAGTTTCTCTGGAGGAGGACAGCCCCAGCATTTT